This T cell receptor (beta chain) was documented in a study of OX40 agonist ivuxolimab in advanced cancers. The wider study: Patients were roughly 83% male with ages roughly 20 to 90, mean about 54. Partial response was recorded in three patients: one hepatocellular carcinoma and two cutaneous melanoma cases. Study-wide findings and caveats: The expanded peripheral T cells' antigen specificity was not determined. Mean expanded clone counts were higher in CD8+ than CD4+ T cells.

The germline CDR1 and CDR2 sequences are SGHKS and YYEKEE (reference sequence). CDR3 length: 14 amino acids. Trimming cost V 5 bases and J 7 bases; bases outside gene matches: 5. As concerns this clone: The antigen remains undetermined.

TCRdb's copy holds only in-frame clones and misses some; the assay was immunoSEQ multiplex PCR. The table lists about 73,000 clones, 88% of them singletons. The specimen was CD4+ or CD8+ T cells sorted from blood, collected in a trial of the OX40 agonist ivuxolimab. This TCR was sampled from an adult with an advanced solid tumor such as melanoma, head and neck, liver or kidney cancer. The V call is TRBV5-5, the J call TRBJ1-4, with 10 bases aligning to TRBD1. In DNA form, the CDR3 reads TGTGCCAGCAGGTTCCGGGACAGGGGTGAAAAACTGTTTTTT. Amino acids: CASRFRDRGEKLFF.